Below are 30 T cell receptor beta chains sequenced from a single sample in a study of a mutant IDH1 vaccine in newly diagnosed glioma. Time point specified: baseline, week 1 (first vaccination visit). Treatment meaning: pre-vaccination baseline after standard-of-care therapy. The table came from immunoSEQ multiplex PCR; TCRdb's copy has only in-frame clones and leaves some out. The table has fewer than 50,000 clones, around 78% seen once. Specimen: PBMCs, collected from a glioma patient treated with radiotherapy, temozolomide or both. These receptors were obtained from a man aged 35 to 55 with glioma. Some clones in this sample may be carry-over from other donors' samples.

The rearrangement links TRBV20-1 to TRBJ2-7; TRBD2 might be the D (5 bases). V gave up 2 bases and J gave up 6 bases, with 8 bases separating them. Germline values: CDR1 DFQATT, CDR2 SNEGSKA (reference sequence). The CDR3 runs to 11 residues. The CDR3 protein is CSARSGLEQYF. Written as DNA, the CDR3 is TGCAGTGCTAGAAGCGGTCTCGAGCAGTACTTC.

The J gene is TRBJ1-4, the V gene TRBV4-1; tentative D call: TRBD1 (6 bases). This CDR3 spans 13 amino acids. The germline V gene encodes CDR1 MGHRA and CDR2 YSYEKL. The V gene lost 7 bases and the J gene lost 8 bases, with 14 bases spanning the gap. The CDR3 protein is CASTYRAAEKLFF. CDR3 coding DNA: TGCGCCAGCACTTACAGGGCGGCCGAAAAACTGTTTTTT.

This clone was recorded only once. A much larger clone sits a single nucleotide away, making a read error possible. The chain joins TRBV5-1 to TRBJ2-2, with no clear D. Germline V gene data show CDR1 as SGHRS and CDR2 as YFSETQ. The CDR3 has 12 residues. The V and J ends lost 4 bases and 0 bases respectively, with 1 base between them. CDR3 in DNA: TGCGCCAGCAGCACGAACACCGGGGAGCTGTTTTTT. Translated: CASSTNTGELFF. The full variable domain, in which reference TRBV5-1 and TRBJ2-2 provide the parts outside the CDR3, is KAGVTQTPRYLIKTRGQQVTLSCSPISGHRSVSWYQQTPGQGLQFLFEYFSETQRNKGNFPGRFSGRQFSNSRSEMNVSTLELGDSALYLCASSTNTGELFFGEGSRLTVL.

The gene calls are TRBV29-1 and TRBJ2-7; 8 nucleotides match TRBD1. Trimming took 1 base from V and 3 from J; bases not matched to a gene: 5. The length of the CDR3 is 14 residues. Germline loops: CDR1 SQVTM, CDR2 ANQGSEA. This CDR3 reads CSVEVPRGHYEQYF. In nucleotides, the CDR3 is TGCAGCGTTGAAGTCCCCAGGGGGCACTACGAGCAGTACTTC.

This rearrangement joins TRBV10-3 to TRBJ2-3; no firm D call. V shed 2 bases and J shed 0 bases, with 6 bases lying between them. The CDR3 is 14 residues long. Germline V gene lookup returns CDR1 ENHRY and CDR2 SYGVKD. The CDR3 sequence is CAISEMGSTDTQYF. Here the CDR3 DNA reads TGTGCCATCAGTGAGATGGGGAGCACAGATACGCAGTATTTT.

The chain uses TRBV20-1 and TRBJ1-1; 7 bases align to TRBD1. J lost 5 bases, V lost 3 bases, and 0 bases had no gene match. The CDR3 sequence is 11 residues long. Germline CDR1 and CDR2: DFQATT and SNEGSKA (reference sequence). CDR3 DNA sequence: TGCAGTGCTAGGACAGGGACTGAAGCTTTCTTT. It is translated as CSARTGTEAFF.

The chain has TRBV5-1 and TRBJ1-1; D is undetermined. V gave up 4 bases and J gave up 1 base, with 8 bases separating them. Per the germline V gene, CDR1 is SGHRS and CDR2 is YFSETQ. The CDR3 has 13 residues. The DNA for the CDR3 is TGCGCCAGCAGCGTTTTCGGGAACACTGAAGCTTTCTTT. Its protein is CASSVFGNTEAFF.

The chain combines TRBV5-1 with TRBJ1-1; 9 bases align to TRBD1. In germline, CDR1 is SGHRS, CDR2 YFSETQ. The CDR3 runs to 14 residues. Unmatched junction bases numbered 2, after V lost 4 bases and J lost 1 base. In DNA, the CDR3 is TGCGCCAGCAGCAAGACAGGGGGGAACACTGAAGCTTTCTTT. It codes for CASSKTGGNTEAFF.

This chain links TRBV7-2 with TRBJ2-7; the D gene is possibly TRBD2 (5 bases). Germline V gives CDR1 SGHTA, CDR2 FQGNSA. The CDR3 has 12 amino acids. Trimming cost V 2 bases and J 4 bases, with 6 bases left between them. The CDR3 DNA sequence: TGTGCCAGCAGCTTAAGAGGGTACGAGCAGTACTTC. Protein sequence: CASSLRGYEQYF.

V usage is TRBV5-4 and J usage is TRBJ2-6; the D gene is possibly TRBD1 (6 bases). The V gene lost 2 bases and the J gene lost 2 bases, with 11 bases spanning the gap. Germline V CDR1 and CDR2: SGHNT, YYREEE (reference sequence). This CDR3 comprises 16 residues. CDR3 nucleotide sequence: TGTGCCAGCAGCTTTTTACAGGGACCTGGGGCCAACGTCCTGACTTTC. It is translated as CASSFLQGPGANVLTF. The full variable domain, its missing parts supplied by reference TRBV5-4 and TRBJ2-6, is ETGVTQSPTHLIKTRGQQVTLRCSSQSGHNTVSWYQQALGQGPQFIFQYYREEENGRGNFPPRFSGLQFPNYSSELNVNALELDDSALYLCASSFLQGPGANVLTFGAGSRLTVL.

This rearrangement joins TRBV27 to TRBJ1-5; D remains unclear. The CDR3 loop spans 18 amino acids. Trimming removed 5 bases from V and 0 bases from J, with 20 bases in between. From germline, CDR1 is MNHEY and CDR2 SMNVEV (reference sequence). For the CDR3, the DNA is TGTGCCAGCAGTCCCTCGAGGGTGGGGAGATATAGCAATCAGCCCCAGCATTTT. Its protein is CASSPSRVGRYSNQPQHF.

J is TRBJ1-6 and V is TRBV2; tentatively, D is TRBD1 (6 bases). The CDR3 has 16 amino acids. Germline lookup yields CDR1 SNHLY and CDR2 FYNNEI. With 2 bases removed from V and 4 bases from J, the gap between germline ends came to 12 bases. CDR3 residues: CASSERGREYNSPLHF. The CDR3, as DNA: TGTGCCAGCAGTGAACGGGGGCGGGAGTATAATTCACCCCTCCACTTT.

The chain employs TRBV27 and TRBJ1-1; a weak D match, TRBD1 (6 bases). V gave up 5 bases and J gave up 8 bases, with 18 bases separating them. The CDR3 sequence is 14 residues long. Germline V gives CDR1 MNHEY, CDR2 SMNVEV (reference sequence). The CDR3 DNA is TGTGCCAGCAGTGGGACCCGGTGGGGGCCGGAAGCTTTCTTT. This sequence encodes CASSGTRWGPEAFF.

The chain employs TRBV27 and TRBJ1-1; 7 bases line up with TRBD1. V lost 5 bases, J lost 6 bases, and 18 bases stayed unmatched. The CDR3 is made up of 17 amino acids. Germline V gene sequence: CDR1 MNHEY, CDR2 SMNVEV (reference sequence). In nucleotides, the CDR3 is TGTGCCAGCAGTCCAACGGGACAGCGTGGCTCGGGGGCTGAAGCTTTCTTT. Residues: CASSPTGQRGSGAEAFF.

The J gene is TRBJ1-6, the V gene TRBV7-2; D possibly corresponds to TRBD1 (6 bases). In germline, CDR1 is SGHTA, CDR2 FQGNSA. This CDR3 comprises 15 residues. With 4 bases removed from V and 9 bases from J, the gap between germline ends came to 16 bases. The CDR3 coding sequence is TGTGCCAGCAGCTCCGCGACAGGAGTGGGTTCACCCCTCCACTTT. It codes for CASSSATGVGSPLHF.

This rearrangement joins TRBV5-6 to TRBJ1-4; no clear D gene. Trimming took off 4 bases at V and 8 bases at J, with 15 bases between the two ends. The CDR3 spans 14 residues. Germline CDR1 and CDR2: SGHDT and YYEEEE. CDR3 in DNA: TGTGCCAGCAGCCGGTTGAGGGCGGACGAAAAACTGTTTTTT. This sequence encodes CASSRLRADEKLFF.

V is TRBV5-1 and J is TRBJ2-1; 10 bases map to TRBD2. The CDR3 is 15 amino acids. The V and J ends lost 5 bases and 7 bases, in that order; junction bases with no gene match: 9. Per the germline V gene, CDR1 is SGHRS and CDR2 is YFSETQ. CDR3 loop: CASSRSGGGGNEQFF. CDR3 coding DNA: TGCGCCAGCAGTAGGAGCGGGGGGGGTGGAAATGAGCAGTTCTTC. Full variable domain (outside the CDR3, taken from reference TRBV5-1 and TRBJ2-1): KAGVTQTPRYLIKTRGQQVTLSCSPISGHRSVSWYQQTPGQGLQFLFEYFSETQRNKGNFPGRFSGRQFSNSRSEMNVSTLELGDSALYLCASSRSGGGGNEQFFGPGTRLTVL.

This chain joins TRBV5-4 and TRBJ2-2; TRBD2 matches at 12 bases. There are 17 residues in the CDR3. The V segment lost 4 bases and the J segment 3 bases; nucleotides outside the gene matches: 7. Germline lookup yields CDR1 SGHNT and CDR2 YYREEE (reference sequence). CDR3 sequence reads: CASSLGLAGTYTGELFF. CDR3 nucleotides: TGTGCCAGCAGCCTAGGACTAGCGGGGACATACACCGGGGAGCTGTTTTTT.

This clone was seen a few times. The chain couples TRBV7-2 to TRBJ1-1; TRBD1 agrees at 7 bases. Germline assignment: CDR1 SGHTA and CDR2 FQGNSA. CDR3 size: 15 residues. With 3 bases clipped from V and 2 bases from J, the junction kept 6 bases outside the gene matches. CDR3 sequence: CASSLTGRGNTEAFF. CDR3 sequence (DNA): TGTGCCAGCAGCTTGACAGGGAGGGGAAACACTGAAGCTTTCTTT.

The J gene is TRBJ2-3, the V gene TRBV6-6; TRBD2 aligns across 10 bases. V was pared by 1 base and J by 5 bases, with 6 bases of the junction left unmatched. In germline, CDR1 is MNHNY, CDR2 SVGAGI (reference sequence). This CDR3 contains 16 residues. The CDR3: CASSYWSGGARDTQYF. The CDR3 DNA reads as TGTGCCAGCAGTTACTGGAGCGGGGGGGCCAGAGATACGCAGTATTTT.

This clone was seen a handful of times. This sequence joins TRBV7-9 and TRBJ1-1, with D unresolved. V was clipped by 9 bases and J by 1 base, with 9 bases between them. The length of the CDR3 is 12 residues. The germline CDR1 and CDR2 sequences are SEHNR and FQNEAQ (reference sequence). For the CDR3, the DNA is TGTGCCAGTCGTTGGGAGAACACTGAAGCTTTCTTT. It yields the protein CASRWENTEAFF.

The chain couples TRBV29-1 to TRBJ1-2; tentative D call: TRBD1 (5 bases). Germline CDR1 is SQVTM and CDR2 is ANQGSEA. The V end lost 1 base, the J end lost 9 bases, and 15 bases lay between the germline ends. This CDR3 region has 13 residues. The CDR3 nucleotides are TGCAGCGTTGAAGCCGGGACGGGTATTCGCTACACCTTC. Translated: CSVEAGTGIRYTF.

V usage is TRBV4-1 and J usage is TRBJ1-2; D gene uncertain. V lost 0 bases to trimming and J lost 6 bases, with 8 bases between them. Germline CDR1 and CDR2: MGHRA and YSYEKL. The CDR3 runs to 13 residues. This CDR3 is CASSQDSRDGYTF. The CDR3 nucleotides read TGCGCCAGCAGCCAAGACTCCCGGGATGGCTACACCTTC.

The V gene is TRBV5-4, the J gene TRBJ1-6; D is uncertain. The germline CDR1 and CDR2 sequences are SGHNT and YYREEE (reference sequence). Trimming pared 1 base from V and 6 bases from J, leaving 8 bases between. This CDR3 spans 14 amino acids. The CDR3 coding sequence is TGTGCCAGCAGCTTGAACAGCGGTAATTCACCCCTCCACTTT. Residues: CASSLNSGNSPLHF.

The chain has TRBV10-3 and TRBJ2-3, with unresolved D. The CDR3 runs to 15 residues. The germline V gene has CDR1 ENHRY and CDR2 SYGVKD. The germline V and J ends were trimmed by 3 bases and 2 bases, with 12 bases remaining between them. DNA for the CDR3: TGTGCCATCAGTGACCCCCAAAGATTCACAGATACGCAGTATTTT. Encoded protein: CAISDPQRFTDTQYF.

The chain couples TRBV13 to TRBJ2-7; 7 bases fit TRBD2. J was trimmed by 5 bases and V by 6 bases; bases with no gene match: 10. CDR1 PRHDT and CDR2 FYEKMQ come from the germline V gene (reference sequence). The CDR3 is made up of 14 amino acids. The CDR3 nucleotides read TGTGCCAGCAGGTTTAGGGTTGCGGGGGACGAGCAGTACTTC. Translation gives CASRFRVAGDEQYF.

The chain is built from TRBV28 and TRBJ1-5; D is ambiguous. CDR3 length equals 14 residues. Trimming left V 3 bases short and J 3 bases short, with 9 bases between. Germline CDR1 is MDHEN and CDR2 is SYDVKM. The CDR3 DNA follows: TGTGCCAGCAGTTTTGGTCGGTCCAATCAGCCCCAGCATTTT. It encodes CASSFGRSNQPQHF. The whole variable domain, remainder taken from reference TRBV28 and TRBJ1-5, is DVKVTQSSRYLVKRTGEKVFLECVQDMDHENMFWYRQDPGLGLRLIYFSYDVKMKEKGDIPEGYSVSREKKERFSLILESASTNQTSMYLCASSFGRSNQPQHFGDGTRLSIL.

This chain links TRBV27 with TRBJ2-5, with 8 nucleotides matching TRBD2. The V gene's germline CDR1 is MNHEY and CDR2 SMNVEV (reference sequence). Trimming removed 0 bases from V and 5 bases from J; junction bases left unmatched: 2. The CDR3 runs to 14 residues. CDR3 bases: TGTGCCAGCAGTTTATCGTCGGGGGGGGAGACCCAGTACTTC. Translating it yields CASSLSSGGETQYF.

CDR3 sequence (DNA): TGCGCCAGCAGCTTGTTAGGGAGACAGGCTAGGGACACTGAAGCTTTCTTT. It specifies CASSLLGRQARDTEAFF. The genes are TRBV5-1 and TRBJ1-1; TRBD1 might be the D (6 bases). Trimming took 1 base from V and 3 from J, leaving 19 bases between them. The germline gives CDR1 SGHRS, CDR2 YFSETQ. This CDR3 is built from 17 residues.

The chain joins TRBV5-1 to TRBJ1-1; a possible D gene is TRBD1 (5 bases). CDR3 length equals 14 residues. Trimming cost V 4 bases and J 1 base, with 11 bases left between them. The germline gives CDR1 SGHRS, CDR2 YFSETQ. The CDR3 DNA reads as TGCGCCAGCAGCGTGAACAGGAGGAACACTGAAGCTTTCTTT. Its translation: CASSVNRRNTEAFF.